A selection of T cell receptor beta chains follows, all from one sample in a study of glioma-infiltrating T cells. In TCRdb, the multiplex PCR reads were re-called with MiXCR into one record per CDR3 protein. In the table there are about 380,000 distinct CDR3 sequences, 41% of which are singletons. The sample consisted of glioma tissue, nonneoplastic brain tissue, or PBMCs (not recorded which). These receptors originate from a human donor with low-grade glioma or glioblastoma, undergoing nonglioma brain surgery, or in good health (not recorded which). CDR3s include the opening cysteine and the closing phenylalanine or tryptophan. D genes are given only for firm matches. Rows may omit the clone size; those that give it use once, few, many or a size class.

>NA|NA|TRBV6-6|TRBJ1-2
TGTGCCAGCAGTCCCAAGGGAGGGTCCTATGGCTGCACCTTC
CASSPKGGSYGCTF
>NA|TRBD1|TRBV19|TRBJ2-7
TGTGCCAGTAGTACAGCGACAGGGAACGAGCAGTACTTC
CASSTATGNEQYF
>many|NA|TRBV6-1|TRBJ1-2
TGTGCCAGCAGGACGACAGCGCGTGGCTACACCTTC
CASRTTARGYTF
>many|NA|TRBV25-1|TRBJ1-5
TGTGCCAGCAGTGAGCGGCACGTCAATCAGCCCCAGCATTTT
CASSERHVNQPQHF
>NA|NA|TRBV28|TRBJ2-3
TGTGCCAGCAGTTCATCCGGGACGGGGATTGAGCACAGTACGCAGTATTTT
CASSSSGTGIEHSTQYF
>many|NA|TRBV20-1|TRBJ2-5
TGCAGTGCGGGGGAGCCGGTTCAAGAGACCCAGTACTTC
CSAGEPVQETQYF
>NA|TRBD2|TRBV10-3|TRBJ2-1
TGTGCCACCTCCGGGACTAGCGCGACGAATGAGCAGTTCTTC
CATSGTSATNEQFF
>NA|NA|TRBV18|TRBJ2-7
TGTGCCAGCTCACCCTCGACGGATACCTACGAGCAGTACTTC
CASSPSTDTYEQYF
>few|TRBD1|TRBV20-1|TRBJ2-3
TGCAGTGTGGACGGGACAGCTTACACAGATACGCAGTATTTT
CSVDGTAYTDTQYF
>few|NA|TRBV7-8|TRBJ1-3
TGTGCCAGCAGCCCCCGTAGGGTCTCTGGAAACACCATATATTTT
CASSPRRVSGNTIYF
>NA|NA|TRBV7-9|TRBJ2-3
TGTGCCAGCAGCCAGACCGTTGTCAGGGTGGGTAGCACAGATACGCAGTATTTT
CASSQTVVRVGSTDTQYF
>many|TRBD1|TRBV6-2/TRBV6-3|TRBJ1-1
TGTGCCAGCAGTACTCAGACAGGGACTGAAGCTTTCTTT
CASSTQTGTEAFF
>NA|TRBD1|TRBV7-2|TRBJ2-3
TGTGCCAGCACTCGATCCGACAGGACAGGTACGCAGTATTTT
CASTRSDRTGTQYF
>NA|NA|TRBV7-2|TRBJ2-5
TGTGCCAGCAGCAGTAGACAGGGAGGCTTCCAAGAGACCCAGTACTTC
CASSSRQGGFQETQYF
>NA|TRBD1|TRBV7-2|TRBJ1-1
TGTGTCAGCAGCTTAGCGCTAGGGGGCGTCACTGAAGCTTTCTTT
CVSSLALGGVTEAFF
>few|TRBD2|TRBV19|TRBJ2-1
TGTGCCAGTAGACTAGCGGGAGGAAATGAGCAGTTCTTC
CASRLAGGNEQFF
>NA|NA|TRBV4-1|TRBJ2-7
TGCGCCAGCAGCCAACAGCCGGGCAGGCCATACGAGCAGTACTTC
CASSQQPGRPYEQYF